These 27 T cell receptor beta chains were all obtained from the same sample, sequenced in a study of persistence of HIV-infected CD4 T cells. The immunoSEQ assay was version 4, run in survey mode. Profiling relied on immunoSEQ multiplex PCR, and the TCRdb table lists in-frame clones only, not all of them. This table has about 33,000 clones, roughly four fifths appearing once. Their antigens are not known. The stimulus was an HIV-1 Gag 15-mer peptide pool, around 1.1 ug/peptide/mL. CD40L-negative CD69-negative CD45RO-high memory CD4+ T cells were sorted as populations depleted of antigen-responding cells. Sequences were derived from cultured CD4+ T cells from PBMCs, sampled from a patient who received antiretroviral therapy. These receptor sequences come from an adult with HIV. The donor label of this sample is uncertain.

This chain joins TRBV7-8 and TRBJ2-7; D is unresolved. Germline values: CDR1 SGHVS, CDR2 FQNEAQ. V dropped 4 bases and J dropped 3 bases, with 7 bases sitting between them. The CDR3 loop spans 12 amino acids. The CDR3 here is CASSSDNYEQYV. DNA for the CDR3: TGTGCCAGCAGCTCAGACAACTACGAGCAGTACGTC.

The rearrangement joins TRBV19 to TRBJ2-7; TRBD2 matches at 9 bases. The trim removed 5 bases at V and 6 bases at J, leaving 8 bases unmatched. The CDR3 has 14 residues. Germline CDR1 is LNHDA and CDR2 is SQIVND (reference sequence). As DNA, the CDR3 is TGTGCCAGTAGTCCCCCGGGACTAGCACCCGAGCAGTACTTC. Encoded protein: CASSPPGLAPEQYF.

V is TRBV18 and J is TRBJ2-2, with TRBD1 identical over 7 bases. This CDR3 has 17 residues. Germline V gene data show CDR1 as KGHSH and CDR2 as LQKENI. Germline trimming cut 2 bases from V and 2 bases from J; bases unmatched to any gene: 8. The CDR3 spells CASSPRLQGYNTGELFF. The DNA for the CDR3 is TGTGCCAGCTCACCAAGGCTACAGGGGTATAACACCGGGGAGCTGTTTTTT.

The chain couples TRBV7-6 to TRBJ2-7, with TRBD1 identical over 7 bases. The CDR3 contains 13 residues. Germline V gene lookup returns CDR1 SGHVS and CDR2 FNYEAQ. Unmatched junction bases numbered 6, after V lost 3 bases and J lost 7 bases. The DNA of the CDR3 is TGTGCCAGCAGCTTGCGAAGGGGGCGGGAGCAGTACTTC. Amino acids: CASSLRRGREQYF.

The rearrangement uses TRBV19 and TRBJ2-3; the match to TRBD2 covers 10 bases. The CDR3 length is 15 residues. CDR1 LNHDA and CDR2 SQIVND come from the germline V gene (reference sequence). J lost 2 bases, V lost 9 bases, and 8 bases had no gene match. The CDR3: CASKNSGGFTDTQYF. In DNA, the CDR3 is TGTGCCAGCAAGAATAGCGGGGGGTTCACAGATACGCAGTATTTT. The entire variable domain, with the rest obtained from reference TRBV19 and TRBJ2-3, is as follows: DGGITQSPKYLFRKEGQNVTLSCEQNLNHDAMYWYRQDPGQGLRLIYYSQIVNDFQKGDIAEGYSVSREKKESFPLTVTSAQKNPTAFYLCASKNSGGFTDTQYFGPGTRLTVL.

The chain carries TRBV9 and TRBJ2-2; D remains unclear. The CDR3 has 13 residues. V lost 0 bases and J 7 bases, leaving 7 bases between the germline ends. Germline CDR1 and CDR2: SGDLS and YYNGEE. As DNA, the CDR3 is TGTGCCAGCAGCGTAGGATGGATCGGGGAGCTGTTTTTT. Encoded protein: CASSVGWIGELFF.

V and J are TRBV5-1 and TRBJ2-1; 15 positions agree with TRBD2. V lost 2 bases, J lost 7 bases, and 4 bases stayed unmatched. CDR1 is SGHRS, CDR2 YFSETQ, per germline. The CDR3 length is 16 residues. CDR3: CASSLGLAGGRNEQFF. The CDR3 DNA follows: TGCGCCAGCAGCTTAGGACTAGCGGGGGGGCGAAATGAGCAGTTCTTC.

This chain links TRBV5-1 with TRBJ2-2; perhaps TRBD2 as D (6 bases). Germline-derived CDR1 and CDR2 are SGHRS and YFSETQ. This CDR3 is 15 amino acids long. Trimming removed 4 bases at V and 5 bases at J, with 15 bases between. CDR3 DNA sequence: TGCGCCAGCAGCCCCACCCCCGGGGGAACCGGGGAGCTGTTTTTT. Translation: CASSPTPGGTGELFF.

The V call is TRBV7-9, the J call TRBJ1-2, with TRBD1 as a possible D gene (6 bases). Per the germline V gene, CDR1 is SEHNR and CDR2 is FQNEAQ (reference sequence). V shed 5 bases and J shed 2 bases, with 12 bases lying between them. The CDR3 spans 14 residues. CDR3 nucleotide sequence: TGTGCCAGCAGCCCGGACAGTATCAACTATGGCTACACCTTC. Encoded protein: CASSPDSINYGYTF.

The V call is TRBV30, the J call TRBJ1-1; unclear D gene. Between the trimmed V and J ends, which lost 3 bases and 1 base, there was a span of 15 bases. Germline V gives CDR1 GTSNPN, CDR2 SVGIG (reference sequence). This CDR3 region has 15 residues. CDR3 loop: CAWSSWGGENTEAFF. The DNA for the CDR3 is TGTGCCTGGAGCTCCTGGGGTGGAGAGAACACTGAAGCTTTCTTT.

The chain recombines TRBV12-3 or TRBV12-4 with TRBJ1-1; D perhaps matches TRBD1 (5 bases). The CDR3 consists of 11 residues. Trimming pared 5 bases from V and 9 bases from J, leaving 10 bases between. CDR3 DNA sequence: TGTGCCAGCAGTACTCGACAGCAAGCTTTCTTT. Protein sequence: CASSTRQQAFF.

There are a few counts of this clone. V gene TRBV7-8 combines with J gene TRBJ2-2; unclear D gene. The ends were cut back, 2 bases at V and 6 bases at J, with 13 bases in the middle. In germline, CDR1 is SGHVS, CDR2 FQNEAQ. The CDR3 has 15 residues. The CDR3 bases are TGTGCCAGCAGCTTACCAGGCTCTGGTGCCGGGGAGCTGTTTTTT. Its protein is CASSLPGSGAGELFF.

This chain uses TRBV5-4 with TRBJ1-2; D may be TRBD1 (6 bases). CDR1 is SGHNT and CDR2 is YYREEE in the germline V gene (reference sequence). The CDR3 spans 14 residues. Trimming removed 4 bases from V and 8 bases from J, with 18 bases in between. For the CDR3, the DNA is TGTGCCAGCAGCAACTACGGGACAAAGCTGGGCTACACCTTC. Amino acids: CASSNYGTKLGYTF.

The chain recombines TRBV27 with TRBJ2-5; no clear D gene. V dropped 0 bases and J dropped 8 bases, with 10 bases sitting between them. Germline V gene sequence: CDR1 MNHEY, CDR2 SMNVEV (reference sequence). CDR3 length: 13 residues. The CDR3 nucleotides are TGTGCCAGCAGTTTATCCCCCCACCGTACCCAGTACTTC. Encoded protein: CASSLSPHRTQYF.

The genes are TRBV9 and TRBJ1-4; tentatively, D is TRBD1 (5 bases). The CDR3 has 12 amino acids. The germline CDR1 and CDR2 sequences are SGDLS and YYNGEE. The V and J ends lost 4 bases and 11 bases respectively, with 12 bases between them. The CDR3 nucleotides read TGTGCCAGCAGCCTTCCGGGGGGTAAACTGTTTTTT. Protein product: CASSLPGGKLFF.

This sequence joins TRBV18 and TRBJ2-3; D gene ambiguous. V lost 6 bases to trimming and J lost 14 bases, with 24 bases between them. The CDR3 runs to 14 residues. In germline, CDR1 is KGHSH, CDR2 LQKENI. This chain's CDR3 is CASSSKNGVPVLYF. The DNA of the CDR3 is TGTGCCAGCTCCTCGAAGAATGGGGTCCCTGTTCTGTATTTT.

The chain links TRBV4-1 to TRBJ2-5; 9 bases map to TRBD1. This CDR3 contains 17 residues. Germline V gives CDR1 MGHRA, CDR2 YSYEKL. Unmatched junction bases numbered 15, after V lost 5 bases and J lost 5 bases. The CDR3 DNA follows: TGCGCCAGCAGCTCCTTATCGGGGACAGGGTTTATGGAGACCCAGTACTTC. It is translated as CASSSLSGTGFMETQYF.

The V call is TRBV5-4, the J call TRBJ2-2; 8 nucleotides match TRBD1. CDR1 and CDR2 (germline): SGHNT, YYREEE (reference sequence). With V trimmed by 4 bases and J by 4 bases, 9 bases remained unmatched. This CDR3 is 16 amino acids long. Written as DNA, the CDR3 is TGTGCCAGCAGCGGACAGGGTCCGACGGGCACCGGGGAGCTGTTTTTT. This encodes CASSGQGPTGTGELFF. The full variable domain, rest sourced from reference TRBV5-4 and TRBJ2-2, is ETGVTQSPTHLIKTRGQQVTLRCSSQSGHNTVSWYQQALGQGPQFIFQYYREEENGRGNFPPRFSGLQFPNYSSELNVNALELDDSALYLCASSGQGPTGTGELFFGEGSRLTVL.

The V and J genes are TRBV7-2 and TRBJ1-4, with 9 bases lining up with TRBD1. Germline CDR1 is SGHTA and CDR2 is FQGNSA. Trimming cost V 5 bases and J 6 bases; bases outside gene matches: 7. The CDR3 totals 15 residues. The CDR3, as DNA: TGTGCCAGCAGCCTCCGGACAGGGGTCTATGAAAAACTGTTTTTT. Protein product: CASSLRTGVYEKLFF. Complete variable domain (other parts from reference TRBV7-2 and TRBJ1-4): GAGVSQSPSNKVTEKGKDVELRCDPISGHTALYWYRQSLGQGLEFLIYFQGNSAPDKSGLPSDRFSAERTGGSVSTLTIQRTQQEDSAVYLCASSLRTGVYEKLFFGSGTQLSVL.

The genes are TRBV10-1 and TRBJ2-3, with TRBD1 matching 8 bases. J was trimmed by 1 base and V by 8 bases; bases with no gene match: 2. Germline values: CDR1 WNHNN, CDR2 SYGVQD (reference sequence). The CDR3 is made up of 13 amino acids. This CDR3 is CASEGQGTDTQYF. The CDR3, as DNA: TGCGCCAGCGAGGGACAGGGCACAGATACGCAGTATTTT.

J is TRBJ1-5 and V is TRBV6-5, with 9 bases identical to TRBD1. Germline assignment: CDR1 MNHEY and CDR2 SVGAGI. J lost 7 bases, V lost 8 bases, and 12 bases had no gene match. The CDR3 sequence is 15 residues long. The CDR3 coding sequence is TGTGCCAGCGGCGTCACCGGGACAGGGTCCCAGCCCCAGCATTTT. Amino acid sequence: CASGVTGTGSQPQHF.

The genes are TRBV19 and TRBJ1-1; D uncertain. From germline, CDR1 is LNHDA and CDR2 SQIVND (reference sequence). The CDR3 length is 17 residues. V was shortened by 4 bases and J by 1 base, with 19 bases between the two germline ends. CDR3 nucleotides: TGTGCCAGTAGTAGAAGGGCAGTCGATTCCTCGAACACTGAAGCTTTCTTT. It codes for CASSRRAVDSSNTEAFF.

The chain carries TRBV7-3 and TRBJ2-7, with D possibly being TRBD1 (6 bases). The CDR3 loop spans 14 amino acids. The germline V and J ends were trimmed by 3 bases and 1 base, with 10 bases remaining between them. Germline V gene lookup returns CDR1 SGHTA and CDR2 FQGTGA. The CDR3 coding sequence is TGTGCCAGCAGCTTGAGTGACAGGTCCTACGAGCAGTACTTC. Its protein product is CASSLSDRSYEQYF.

The sample holds a few counts of this clone. V usage is TRBV6-5 and J usage is TRBJ1-1; 9 nucleotides match TRBD1. Germline V gene data show CDR1 as MNHEY and CDR2 as SVGAGI. V lost 0 bases to trimming and J lost 5 bases; unmatched junction nucleotides: 4. CDR3 length equals 15 residues. The CDR3 protein is CASSYSLGQGTEAFF. Here the CDR3 DNA reads TGTGCCAGCAGTTACTCATTGGGACAGGGAACTGAAGCTTTCTTT.

This rearrangement joins TRBV29-1 to TRBJ2-7; weak D call: TRBD2 (6 bases). This CDR3 region has 13 residues. Germline V lookup: CDR1 SQVTM, CDR2 ANQGSEA. Trimming left V 5 bases short and J 4 bases short, with 15 bases between. CDR3 DNA sequence: TGCAGCGTTAAAGCTCCCGGGGGATACGAGCAGTACTTC. It translates to CSVKAPGGYEQYF.

This chain uses TRBV3-1 (or the pseudogene TRBV3-2) with TRBJ1-1; TRBD1 matches at 7 bases. The CDR3 is 14 amino acids. Germline CDR1 and CDR2: LGHDT and YNNKEL (reference sequence). The V gene end was trimmed by 5 bases and the J gene end by 2 bases; junction bases not matched to a gene: 5. The CDR3 region is CASSRQGGNTEAFF. In nucleotides, the CDR3 is TGTGCCAGCAGCAGACAGGGAGGCAACACTGAAGCTTTCTTT.

DNA of the CDR3: TGTGCCAGCAGTTTATCGGGCGGAACTCGTGGCTACACCTTC. It yields the protein CASSLSGGTRGYTF. The chain links TRBV27 to TRBJ1-2; D remains ambiguous. Trimming took off 0 bases at V and 7 bases at J, with 12 bases between the two ends. CDR1 and CDR2 from the germline V gene are MNHEY and SMNVEV (reference sequence). The CDR3 consists of 14 residues.